Listed here is a single T cell receptor (beta chain). The CDR3 extends over 17 amino acids. Germline trimming cut 2 bases from V and 9 bases from J; bases unmatched to any gene: 8. Germline V gives CDR1 MNHNS, CDR2 SASEGT. Assay: immunoSEQ multiplex PCR; the TCRdb copy retains only in-frame clones and omits some. The table records 150,000 or so clones, around 82% of them present only once. The sample originates from a study of blood T cell repertoires in COVID-19. The sequence was collected from a man aged 60-69 years who had recovered from COVID-19. The genes are TRBV6-1 and TRBJ2-1; TRBD2 matches at 15 bases. Input material: peripheral blood. Here the CDR3 DNA reads TGTGCCAGCAGTGAACGATTCCGGACTAGCGGGGGGGGTGAGCAGTTCTTC. This translates into CASSERFRTSGGGEQFF.